The clone carrying this TCR beta chain was recorded once. This sample is part of a study of blood T cell repertoires in COVID-19. Study-wide context: Specimens from acute and convalescent COVID-19 originated in the United States, Italy and Spain. T cells, B-cell-depleted T cells, or PBMCs supplied cDNA or gDNA.

The CDR3 is 16 amino acids. V was trimmed by 2 bases and J by 2 bases, leaving 15 bases between them. From germline, CDR1 is LGHDT and CDR2 YNNKEL (reference sequence). In the original workflow: Nucleated cell counts were estimated from reference gene primer amplification. TCRdb's table, derived via immunoSEQ multiplex PCR, lists solely in-frame clones and lacks some. D and trimming come from the DNA, and the V and J calls and clone size come from that table. The sample lists about 110,000 clones, 84% occurring once. This sequence joins TRBV3-1 (or the pseudogene TRBV3-2) and TRBJ1-2, with D perhaps matching TRBD1 (6 bases). The sequenced material came from peripheral blood. The receptor's source is a woman aged 45-60 years with acute or convalescent COVID-19. For the CDR3, the DNA is TGTGCCAGCAGCCAACGCCTGACAGGCCCCAACTATGGCTACACCTTC. It translates to CASSQRLTGPNYGYTF.